The sequence of this T cell receptor (beta chain) was determined in a study of cytomegalovirus exposure and HLA in healthy donors. For the study at large: HLA-typed donors were the source of roughly 85 million unique TCRs held in an early data release.

A multiplex PCR was run with 60 Vbeta primers and 13 Jbeta primers. This table comes from immunoSEQ multiplex PCR, and its TCRdb copy is limited to in-frame clones, with some not included. The sample shows around 130,000 clones, roughly four fifths of them seen only once. Germline CDR1 reads SGDLS; CDR2 reads YYNGEE. The CDR3 is 19 residues long, ends included. Comments on this clone: The antigen remains unidentified. Because the CDR3's place on the DNA is in doubt, the DNA is left out and the CDR3 is given as listed by TCRdb.

Study results and caveats: Highest at DRB1 and lowest at HLA-C, TCR association rates differed among HLA loci in a later analysis. The listing of fewer than 200 TCR beta chains classed them as cytomegalovirus-associated. A later analysis, which compared TCR beta chains of equal frequency, found the HLA-associated ones more clonally expanded.

The sequence was obtained from a girl aged 2 to 9 in good health and CMV-seronegative. Specimen: PBMCs. The rearrangement joins TRBV9 to TRBJ1-6; TRBD1, the D gene given by the table, was not confirmed from the DNA. This CDR3 reads CACSAGTGAKSSYNSPLHF.